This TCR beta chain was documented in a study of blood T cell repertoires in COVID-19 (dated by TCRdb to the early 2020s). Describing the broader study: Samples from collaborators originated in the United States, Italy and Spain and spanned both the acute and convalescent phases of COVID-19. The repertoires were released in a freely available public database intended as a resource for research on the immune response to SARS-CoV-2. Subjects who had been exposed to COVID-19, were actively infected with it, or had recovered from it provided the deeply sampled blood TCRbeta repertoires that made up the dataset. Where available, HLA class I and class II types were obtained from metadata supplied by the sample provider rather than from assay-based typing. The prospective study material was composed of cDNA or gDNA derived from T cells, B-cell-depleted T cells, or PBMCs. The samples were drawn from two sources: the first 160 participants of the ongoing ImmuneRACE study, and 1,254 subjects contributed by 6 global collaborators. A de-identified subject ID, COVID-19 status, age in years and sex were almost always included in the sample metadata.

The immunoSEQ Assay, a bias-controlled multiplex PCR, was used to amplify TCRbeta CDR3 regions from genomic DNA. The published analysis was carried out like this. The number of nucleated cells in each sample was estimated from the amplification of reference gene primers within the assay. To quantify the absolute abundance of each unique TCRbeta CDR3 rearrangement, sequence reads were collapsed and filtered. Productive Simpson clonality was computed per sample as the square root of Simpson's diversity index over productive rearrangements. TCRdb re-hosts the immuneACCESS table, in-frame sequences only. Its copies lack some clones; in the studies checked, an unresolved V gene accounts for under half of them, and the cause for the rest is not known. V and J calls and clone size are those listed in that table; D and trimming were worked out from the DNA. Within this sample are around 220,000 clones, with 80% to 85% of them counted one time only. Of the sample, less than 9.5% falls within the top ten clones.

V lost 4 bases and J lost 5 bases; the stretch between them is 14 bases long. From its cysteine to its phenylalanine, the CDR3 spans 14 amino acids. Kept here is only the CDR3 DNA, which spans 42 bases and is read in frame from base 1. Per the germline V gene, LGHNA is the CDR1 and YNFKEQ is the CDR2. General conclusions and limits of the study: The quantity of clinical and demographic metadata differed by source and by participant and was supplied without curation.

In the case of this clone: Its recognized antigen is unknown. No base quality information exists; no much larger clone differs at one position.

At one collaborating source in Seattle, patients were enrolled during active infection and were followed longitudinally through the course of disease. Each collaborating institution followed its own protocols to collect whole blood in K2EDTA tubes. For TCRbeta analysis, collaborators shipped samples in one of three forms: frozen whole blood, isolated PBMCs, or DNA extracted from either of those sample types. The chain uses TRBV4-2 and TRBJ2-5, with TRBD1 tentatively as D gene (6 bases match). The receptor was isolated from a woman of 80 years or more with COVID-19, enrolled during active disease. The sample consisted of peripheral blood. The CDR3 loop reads CASSLQQGMETQYF. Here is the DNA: TGTGCCAGCAGCCTACAACAGGGAATGGAGACCCAGTACTTC.